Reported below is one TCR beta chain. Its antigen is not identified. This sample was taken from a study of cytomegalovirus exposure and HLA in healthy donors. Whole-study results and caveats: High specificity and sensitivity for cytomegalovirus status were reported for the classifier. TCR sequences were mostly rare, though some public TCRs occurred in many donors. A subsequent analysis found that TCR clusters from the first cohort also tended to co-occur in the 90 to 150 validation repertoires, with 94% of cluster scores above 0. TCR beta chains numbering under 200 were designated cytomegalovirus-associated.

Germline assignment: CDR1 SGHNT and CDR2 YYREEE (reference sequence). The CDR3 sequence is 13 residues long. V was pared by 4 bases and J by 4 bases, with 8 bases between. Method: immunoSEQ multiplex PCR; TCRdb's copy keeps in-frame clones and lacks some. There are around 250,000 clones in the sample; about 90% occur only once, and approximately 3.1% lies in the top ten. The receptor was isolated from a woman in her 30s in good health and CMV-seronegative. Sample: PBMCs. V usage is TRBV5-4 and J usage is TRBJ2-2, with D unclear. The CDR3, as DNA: TGTGCCAGCAGCCCCGTAGTCACCGGGGAGCTGTTTTTT. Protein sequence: CASSPVVTGELFF. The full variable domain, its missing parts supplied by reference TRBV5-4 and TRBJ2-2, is ETGVTQSPTHLIKTRGQQVTLRCSSQSGHNTVSWYQQALGQGPQFIFQYYREEENGRGNFPPRFSGLQFPNYSSELNVNALELDDSALYLCASSPVVTGELFFGEGSRLTVL.